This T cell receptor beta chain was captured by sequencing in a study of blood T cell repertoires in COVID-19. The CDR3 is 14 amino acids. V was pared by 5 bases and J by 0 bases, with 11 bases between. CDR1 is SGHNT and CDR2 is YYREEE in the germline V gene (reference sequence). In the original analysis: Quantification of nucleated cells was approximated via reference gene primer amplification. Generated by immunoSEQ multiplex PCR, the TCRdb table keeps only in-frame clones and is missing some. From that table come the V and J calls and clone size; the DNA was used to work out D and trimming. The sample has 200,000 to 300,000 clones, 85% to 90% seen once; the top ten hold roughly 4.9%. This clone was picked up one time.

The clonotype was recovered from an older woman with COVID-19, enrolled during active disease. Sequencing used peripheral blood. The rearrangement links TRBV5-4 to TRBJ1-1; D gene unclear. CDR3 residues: CASRLFSLNTEAFF. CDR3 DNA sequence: TGTGCCAGCAGACTCTTTAGTCTGAACACTGAAGCTTTCTTT. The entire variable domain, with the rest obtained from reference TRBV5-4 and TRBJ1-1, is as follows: ETGVTQSPTHLIKTRGQQVTLRCSSQSGHNTVSWYQQALGQGPQFIFQYYREEENGRGNFPPRFSGLQFPNYSSELNVNALELDDSALYLCASRLFSLNTEAFFGQGTRLTVV.